A selection of T cell receptor beta chains follows, all from one sample in a study of Ad26.COV2.S vaccination and SARS-CoV-2 variants. Generated by immunoSEQ multiplex PCR, the TCRdb table keeps only in-frame clones and is missing some. This sample carries roughly 460,000 clones, 89% of them seen once, and the ten largest clones take about 1.5%. Specimen: peripheral blood, collected in a trial of Ad26.COV2.S vaccine versus placebo. These receptors were taken from a person aged 18 to 59 who received the Ad26.COV2.S COVID-19 vaccine or a placebo. The CDR3 runs from the conserved cysteine through the conserved F or W. The D gene is left open where the match is weak. A row's size may be missing; if present it is once, few, many or a size class.

-	TRBV19	TRBJ2-1	14	-	CASSGPMWGSEQFF	TGTGCCAGTAGTGGCCCTATGTGGGGCAGCGAGCAGTTCTTC
-	TRBV11-1	TRBJ2-7	15	once	CASSFGGPLLYEQYF	TGTGCCAGCAGCTTCGGGGGCCCTCTCCTTTACGAGCAGTACTTC
TRBD1	TRBV7-9	TRBJ1-1	15	-	CASSLFSGGDTEAFF	TGTGCCAGCAGCTTATTTTCAGGGGGGGACACTGAAGCTTTCTTT
-	TRBV28	TRBJ2-7	10	-	CATLRYEQYF	TGTGCCACCCTCCGGTACGAGCAGTACTTC
-	TRBV29-1	TRBJ1-4	12	-	CSGGSSNEKLFF	TGCAGCGGTGGTAGCTCTAATGAAAAACTGTTTTTT
-	TRBV9	TRBJ1-1	14	-	CASGSGTLNTEAFF	TGTGCCAGCGGATCCGGGACACTAAACACTGAAGCTTTCTTT
-	TRBV10-3	TRBJ1-2	13	-	CAISEGTTYGYTF	TGTGCCATCAGTGAAGGTACCACTTATGGCTACACCTTC
TRBD1	TRBV28	TRBJ1-6	16	-	CASRQRGQGANSPLHF	TGTGCCAGCAGACAGCGCGGACAGGGGGCGAATTCACCCCTCCACTTT
-	TRBV7-9	TRBJ1-1	13	once	CASSLGMNTEAFF	TGTGCCAGCAGCTTAGGCATGAACACTGAAGCTTTCTTT
-	TRBV12-3/TRBV12-4	TRBJ1-6	13	-	CASSFTRYSPLHF	TGTGCCAGCAGCTTTACCCGGTATTCACCCCTCCACTTT
TRBD1	TRBV4-1	TRBJ2-7	15	-	CASSQDDRGLLEQYF	TGCGCCAGCAGCCAAGATGACAGGGGCCTACTCGAGCAGTACTTC